The present entry profiles one T cell receptor beta chain with its context. Using immunoSEQ multiplex PCR, the repertoire was profiled, and TCRdb retains in-frame clones only, with some absent. This sample has 300,000 to 400,000 clones, with 90% found just once. Germline assignment: CDR1 SGHAT and CDR2 FQDESV (reference sequence). V shed 5 bases, J shed 6 bases, and the junction held 13 bases outside the gene matches. The CDR3 sequence is 16 residues long. The data stem from a study of blood T cell repertoires in COVID-19. Study context: Specimens from acute and convalescent COVID-19 originated in the United States, Italy and Spain.

For recovered donors of Cohort 3, there were two negative PCRs, clearance, or symptom resolution. The chain joins TRBV11-1 to TRBJ2-1; 7 bases line up with TRBD2. The source of this sequence is a man aged 55 to 70 who had recovered from COVID-19. Sequenced: PBMCs or T cells enriched from blood (not recorded which). CDR3 loop: CASSRRPPGGGNEQFF. CDR3 in DNA: TGTGCCAGCAGCCGCCGACCTCCGGGGGGAGGCAATGAGCAGTTCTTC.